Listed below are T cell receptor beta chains from one sample, sequenced in a study of blood T cells in healthy people across ages. TCRdb reprocessed the 5' RACE reads via MiXCR and lists one record per CDR3 protein. This repertoire shows more than 900,000 distinct CDR3 sequences, 20% to 25% found once; its top ten account for less than 0.75%. This same sample was also taken into another study, of T cells of mothers and their children.

Sample: blood. These receptors originate from a girl aged 2 to 10 in good health. Both conserved end residues are part of each CDR3. The order of the fields is clone size, D gene, J gene, V gene, CDR3 protein, CDR3 DNA. D genes are given only for firm matches. The listing skips clone size in some rows; elsewhere it reads once, few, many or a size class.

abundance: few
d_gene: .
j_gene: TRBJ2-7
v_gene: TRBV5-1
CDR3aa: CASSWATGTYEQYF
CDR3nt: TGCGCCAGCAGCTGGGCGACGGGAACCTACGAGCAGTACTTC

abundance: .
d_gene: .
j_gene: TRBJ2-7
v_gene: TRBV7-9
CDR3aa: CASSPRLQQGTYEQYF
CDR3nt: TGTGCCAGCAGCCCTCGCCTTCAACAGGGTACCTACGAGCAGTACTTC

abundance: many
d_gene: TRBD2
j_gene: TRBJ2-7
v_gene: TRBV20-1
CDR3aa: CSADGGAAYEQYF
CDR3nt: TGCAGTGCGGACGGGGGGGCCGCCTACGAGCAGTACTTC

abundance: few
d_gene: .
j_gene: TRBJ2-1
v_gene: TRBV6-6
CDR3aa: CASSYGVGGEQFF
CDR3nt: TGTGCCAGCAGTTATGGGGTCGGGGGTGAGCAGTTCTTC

abundance: .
d_gene: .
j_gene: TRBJ2-5
v_gene: TRBV7-2
CDR3aa: CASSDPLGGRGETQYF
CDR3nt: TGTGCCAGCAGCGACCCGCTTGGGGGCAGGGGAGAGACCCAGTACTTC

abundance: .
d_gene: .
j_gene: TRBJ1-2
v_gene: TRBV6-1
CDR3aa: CASSEYSSDGYTF
CDR3nt: TGTGCCAGCAGTGAATACTCATCCGATGGCTACACCTTC

abundance: .
d_gene: TRBD1
j_gene: TRBJ1-4
v_gene: TRBV20-1
CDR3aa: CSARGPGTVNEKLFF
CDR3nt: TGCAGTGCTAGAGGACCAGGGACAGTGAATGAAAAACTGTTTTTT

abundance: few
d_gene: .
j_gene: TRBJ1-2
v_gene: TRBV20-1
CDR3aa: CSARGGVSYGYTF
CDR3nt: TGCAGTGCTAGAGGGGGGGTTAGCTATGGCTACACCTTC

abundance: once
d_gene: TRBD2
j_gene: TRBJ2-3
v_gene: TRBV27
CDR3aa: CASSLSSGPRTDTQYF
CDR3nt: TGTGCCAGCAGTTTGTCTAGCGGGCCTCGCACAGATACGCAGTATTTT

abundance: many
d_gene: TRBD1
j_gene: TRBJ2-5
v_gene: TRBV12-3/TRBV12-4
CDR3aa: CASSLGQGRFF
CDR3nt: TGTGCCAGCAGTCTTGGACAGGGACGGTTCTTC

abundance: .
d_gene: .
j_gene: TRBJ2-2
v_gene: TRBV7-8
CDR3aa: CASSIMQGTGELFF
CDR3nt: TGTGCCAGCAGCATAATGCAGGGCACCGGGGAGCTGTTTTTT

abundance: few
d_gene: TRBD1
j_gene: TRBJ2-5
v_gene: TRBV5-6
CDR3aa: CASSPSPGQISETQYF
CDR3nt: TGTGCCAGCAGCCCGTCCCCGGGACAGATCTCTGAGACCCAGTACTTC

abundance: few
d_gene: .
j_gene: TRBJ2-1
v_gene: TRBV11-1
CDR3aa: CASSFGWDSYNEQFF
CDR3nt: TGTGCCAGCAGCTTTGGGTGGGACTCCTACAATGAGCAGTTCTTC

abundance: .
d_gene: TRBD1
j_gene: TRBJ1-2
v_gene: TRBV3-1
CDR3aa: CASSQEDRGLRGYTF
CDR3nt: TGTGCCAGCAGCCAAGAGGACAGGGGGCTGCGCGGCTACACCTTC

abundance: .
d_gene: .
j_gene: TRBJ2-2
v_gene: TRBV5-1
CDR3aa: CASSLAGSNTGELFF
CDR3nt: TGCGCCAGCAGCTTAGCGGGTTCGAACACCGGGGAGCTGTTTTTT

abundance: few
d_gene: .
j_gene: TRBJ1-2
v_gene: TRBV2
CDR3aa: CASSDPRDGYYGYTF
CDR3nt: TGTGCCAGCAGTGATCCCCGGGACGGCTACTATGGCTACACCTTC

abundance: few
d_gene: .
j_gene: TRBJ1-5
v_gene: TRBV12-3/TRBV12-4
CDR3aa: CASSFLQGSQPQHF
CDR3nt: TGTGCCAGCAGTTTTTTGCAGGGGAGTCAGCCCCAGCATTTT

abundance: few
d_gene: .
j_gene: TRBJ2-3
v_gene: TRBV20-1
CDR3aa: CSAPLADTQYF
CDR3nt: TGCAGTGCCCCGCTAGCGGATACGCAGTATTTT

abundance: .
d_gene: .
j_gene: TRBJ2-3
v_gene: TRBV11-3
CDR3aa: CASSFGGLGADTQYF
CDR3nt: TGTGCCAGCAGCTTTGGGGGGTTGGGGGCAGATACGCAGTATTTT

abundance: .
d_gene: .
j_gene: TRBJ2-2
v_gene: TRBV7-3
CDR3aa: CASSRAGNTGELFF
CDR3nt: TGTGCCAGCTCCCGGGCCGGGAACACCGGGGAGCTGTTTTTT

abundance: .
d_gene: .
j_gene: TRBJ1-5
v_gene: TRBV4-2
CDR3aa: CASSQENWEYQPQHF
CDR3nt: TGTGCCAGCAGCCAAGAGAACTGGGAATATCAGCCCCAGCATTTT

abundance: .
d_gene: .
j_gene: TRBJ1-1
v_gene: TRBV20-1
CDR3aa: CSAAPRSVAFF
CDR3nt: TGCAGTGCTGCCCCGCGTTCTGTGGCTTTCTTT

abundance: .
d_gene: TRBD1
j_gene: TRBJ1-5
v_gene: TRBV28
CDR3aa: CASSLEQGASQPQHF
CDR3nt: TGTGCCAGCAGTTTGGAACAGGGGGCAAGTCAGCCCCAGCATTTT

abundance: few
d_gene: TRBD1
j_gene: TRBJ2-3
v_gene: TRBV6-5
CDR3aa: CASSATGLADTQYF
CDR3nt: TGTGCCAGCAGCGCGACAGGGTTAGCAGATACGCAGTATTTT

abundance: .
d_gene: TRBD2
j_gene: TRBJ2-1
v_gene: TRBV10-3
CDR3aa: CAISGLAGSNEQFF
CDR3nt: TGTGCCATCAGTGGACTAGCGGGTTCCAATGAGCAGTTCTTC

abundance: .
d_gene: .
j_gene: TRBJ1-2
v_gene: TRBV12-3/TRBV12-4
CDR3aa: CATPDRSYGYTF
CDR3nt: TGTGCCACCCCAGACCGTTCCTATGGCTACACCTTC

abundance: few
d_gene: .
j_gene: TRBJ2-5
v_gene: TRBV27
CDR3aa: CASSLEGRRGTQYF
CDR3nt: TGTGCCAGCAGTTTAGAGGGTAGGCGGGGGACCCAGTACTTC

abundance: .
d_gene: .
j_gene: TRBJ2-5
v_gene: TRBV6-1
CDR3aa: CASSEVEETQYF
CDR3nt: TGTGCCAGCAGTGAGGTTGAGGAGACCCAGTACTTC